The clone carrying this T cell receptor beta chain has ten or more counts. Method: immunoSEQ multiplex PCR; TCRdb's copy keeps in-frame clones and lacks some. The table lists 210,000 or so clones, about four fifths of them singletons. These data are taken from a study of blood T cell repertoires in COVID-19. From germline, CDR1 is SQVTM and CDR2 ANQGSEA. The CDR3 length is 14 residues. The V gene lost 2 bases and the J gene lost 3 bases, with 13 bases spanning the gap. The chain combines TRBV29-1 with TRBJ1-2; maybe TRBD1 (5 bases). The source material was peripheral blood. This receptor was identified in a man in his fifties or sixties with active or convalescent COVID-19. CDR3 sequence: CSVESPGGHYGYTF. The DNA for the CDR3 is TGCAGCGTTGAATCGCCGGGGGGTCACTATGGCTACACCTTC.